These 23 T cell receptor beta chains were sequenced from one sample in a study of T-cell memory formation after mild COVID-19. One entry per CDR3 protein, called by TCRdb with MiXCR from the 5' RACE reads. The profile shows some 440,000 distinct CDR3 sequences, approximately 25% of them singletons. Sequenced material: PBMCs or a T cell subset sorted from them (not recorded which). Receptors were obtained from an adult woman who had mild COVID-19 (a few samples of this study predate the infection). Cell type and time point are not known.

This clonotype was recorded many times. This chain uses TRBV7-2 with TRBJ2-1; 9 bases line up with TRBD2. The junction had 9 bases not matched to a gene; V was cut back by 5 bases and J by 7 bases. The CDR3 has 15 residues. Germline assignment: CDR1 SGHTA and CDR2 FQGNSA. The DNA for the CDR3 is TGTGCCAGCAGCCCTAGGGCGGGAGGGGGAAATGAGCAGTTCTTC. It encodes CASSPRAGGGNEQFF. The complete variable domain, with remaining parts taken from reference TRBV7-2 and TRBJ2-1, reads GAGVSQSPSNKVTEKGKDVELRCDPISGHTALYWYRQSLGQGLEFLIYFQGNSAPDKSGLPSDRFSAERTGGSVSTLTIQRTQQEDSAVYLCASSPRAGGGNEQFFGPGTRLTVL.

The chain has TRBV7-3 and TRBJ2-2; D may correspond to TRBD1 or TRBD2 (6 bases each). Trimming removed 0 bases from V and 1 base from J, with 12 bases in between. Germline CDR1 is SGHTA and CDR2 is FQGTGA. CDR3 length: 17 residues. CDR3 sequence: CASSLTQGTWNTGELFF. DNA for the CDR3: TGTGCCAGCAGCTTAACCCAGGGGACTTGGAACACCGGGGAGCTGTTTTTT.

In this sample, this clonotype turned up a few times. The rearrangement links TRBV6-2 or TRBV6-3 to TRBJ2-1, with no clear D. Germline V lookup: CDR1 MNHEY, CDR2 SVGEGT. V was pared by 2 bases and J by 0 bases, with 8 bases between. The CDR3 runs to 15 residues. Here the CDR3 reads CASSYVRFSYNEQFF. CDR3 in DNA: TGTGCCAGCAGTTACGTTCGGTTCTCCTACAATGAGCAGTTCTTC.

The CDR3 coding sequence is TGTGCCAGCTCTCCCCCTAGGGCTAGCGGACGGAATGAGCAGTTCTTC. Translated: CASSPPRASGRNEQFF. The rearrangement uses TRBV18 and TRBJ2-1, with 7 positions matching TRBD2. The CDR3 is 16 amino acids. J gave up 7 bases and V 6 bases, and 15 bases lay outside the gene matches. Germline CDR1 and CDR2: KGHSH and LQKENI.

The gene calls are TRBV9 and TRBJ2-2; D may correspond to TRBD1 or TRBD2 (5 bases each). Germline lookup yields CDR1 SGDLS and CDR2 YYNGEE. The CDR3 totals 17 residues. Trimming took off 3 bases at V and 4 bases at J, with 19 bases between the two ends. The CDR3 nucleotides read TGTGCCAGCAGCGGGTTTTTTGGGGGTCGTTTCACCGGGGAGCTGTTTTTT. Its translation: CASSGFFGGRFTGELFF.

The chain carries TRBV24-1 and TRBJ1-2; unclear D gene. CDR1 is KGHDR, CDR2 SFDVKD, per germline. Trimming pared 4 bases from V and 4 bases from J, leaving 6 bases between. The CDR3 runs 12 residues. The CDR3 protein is CATSDHTYGYTF. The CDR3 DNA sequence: TGTGCCACCAGTGACCACACCTATGGCTACACCTTC.

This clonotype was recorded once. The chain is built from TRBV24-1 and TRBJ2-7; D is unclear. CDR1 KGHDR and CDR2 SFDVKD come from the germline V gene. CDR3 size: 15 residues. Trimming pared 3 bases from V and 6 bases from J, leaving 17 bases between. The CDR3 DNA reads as TGTGCCACCAGTGATACGGCAGTTACTTGGCGCGAGCAGTACTTC. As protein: CATSDTAVTWREQYF.

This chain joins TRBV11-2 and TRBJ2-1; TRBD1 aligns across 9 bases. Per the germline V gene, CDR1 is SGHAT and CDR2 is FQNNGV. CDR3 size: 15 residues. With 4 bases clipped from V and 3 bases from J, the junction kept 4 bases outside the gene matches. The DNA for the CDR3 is TGTGCCAGCAGCTCACAGGGGGCGATCTACAATGAGCAGTTCTTC. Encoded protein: CASSSQGAIYNEQFF.

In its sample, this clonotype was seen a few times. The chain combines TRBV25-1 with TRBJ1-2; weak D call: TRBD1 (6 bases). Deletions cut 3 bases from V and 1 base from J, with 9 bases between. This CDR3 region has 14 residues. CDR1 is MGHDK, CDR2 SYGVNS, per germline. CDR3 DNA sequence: TGTGCCAGCAGTGATTGGACAGATAACTATGGCTACACCTTC. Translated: CASSDWTDNYGYTF.

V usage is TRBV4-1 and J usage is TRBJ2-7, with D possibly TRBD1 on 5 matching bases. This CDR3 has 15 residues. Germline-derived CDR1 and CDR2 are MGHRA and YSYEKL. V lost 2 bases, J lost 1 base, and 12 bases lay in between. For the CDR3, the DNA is TGCGCCAGCAGCCAATATAGGCAGGGATCCTACGAGCAGTACTTC. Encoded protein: CASSQYRQGSYEQYF.

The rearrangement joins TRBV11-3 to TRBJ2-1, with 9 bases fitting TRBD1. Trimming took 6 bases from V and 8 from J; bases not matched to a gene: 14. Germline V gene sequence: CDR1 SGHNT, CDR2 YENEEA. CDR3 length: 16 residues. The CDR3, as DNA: TGTGCCAGCAGGGGAACAGGGGGCGGTTTGTTGGATGAGCAGTTCTTC. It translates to CASRGTGGGLLDEQFF.

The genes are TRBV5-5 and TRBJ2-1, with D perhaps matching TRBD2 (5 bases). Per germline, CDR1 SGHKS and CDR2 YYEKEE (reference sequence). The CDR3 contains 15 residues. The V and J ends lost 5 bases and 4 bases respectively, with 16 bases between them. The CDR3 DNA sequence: TGTGCCAGCAGTTCGGTCGGGGAAATGTACAATGAGCAGTTCTTC. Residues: CASSSVGEMYNEQFF.

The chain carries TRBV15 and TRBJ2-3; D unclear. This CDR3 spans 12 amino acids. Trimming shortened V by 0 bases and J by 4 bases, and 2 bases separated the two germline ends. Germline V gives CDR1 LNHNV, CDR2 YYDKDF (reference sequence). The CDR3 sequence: CATSREPDTQYF. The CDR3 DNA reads TGTGCCACCAGCAGAGAACCAGATACGCAGTATTTT.

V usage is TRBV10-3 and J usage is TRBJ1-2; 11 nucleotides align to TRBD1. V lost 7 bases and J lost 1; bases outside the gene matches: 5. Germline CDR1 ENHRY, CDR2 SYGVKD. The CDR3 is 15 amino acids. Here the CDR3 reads CAINPDRGRNYGYTF. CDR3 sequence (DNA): TGTGCCATCAATCCGGACAGGGGGCGTAACTATGGCTACACCTTC.

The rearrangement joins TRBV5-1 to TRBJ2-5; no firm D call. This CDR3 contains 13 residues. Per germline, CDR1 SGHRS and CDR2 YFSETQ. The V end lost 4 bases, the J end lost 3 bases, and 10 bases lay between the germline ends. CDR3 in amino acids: CASSPRKEETQYF. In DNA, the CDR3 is TGCGCCAGCAGCCCCCGAAAGGAAGAGACCCAGTACTTC.

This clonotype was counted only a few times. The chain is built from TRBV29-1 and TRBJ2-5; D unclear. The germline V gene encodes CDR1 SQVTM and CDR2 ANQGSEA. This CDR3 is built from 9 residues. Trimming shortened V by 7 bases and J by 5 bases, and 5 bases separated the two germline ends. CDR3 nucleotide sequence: TGCAGCGATGAGGAGACCCAGTACTTC. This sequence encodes CSDEETQYF.

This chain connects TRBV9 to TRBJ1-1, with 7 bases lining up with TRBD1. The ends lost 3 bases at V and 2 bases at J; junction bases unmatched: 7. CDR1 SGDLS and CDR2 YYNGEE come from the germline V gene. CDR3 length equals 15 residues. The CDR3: CASSATQGSNTEAFF. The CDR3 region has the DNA TGTGCCAGCAGCGCCACACAGGGGTCTAACACTGAAGCTTTCTTT.

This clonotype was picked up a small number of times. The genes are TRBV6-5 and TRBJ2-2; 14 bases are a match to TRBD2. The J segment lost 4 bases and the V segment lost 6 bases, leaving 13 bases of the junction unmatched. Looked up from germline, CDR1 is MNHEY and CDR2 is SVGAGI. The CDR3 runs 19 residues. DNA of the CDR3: TGTGCCAGCAGATCAACGGGACTAGCGGGAGTATTGGGCACCGGGGAGCTGTTTTTT. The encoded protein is CASRSTGLAGVLGTGELFF.

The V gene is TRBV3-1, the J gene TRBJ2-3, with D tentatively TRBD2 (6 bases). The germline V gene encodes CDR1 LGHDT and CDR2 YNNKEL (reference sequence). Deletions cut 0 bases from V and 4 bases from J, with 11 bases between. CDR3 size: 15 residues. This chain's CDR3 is CASSQDGSLSDTQYF. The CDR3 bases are TGTGCCAGCAGCCAAGACGGGAGTCTCTCAGATACGCAGTATTTT.

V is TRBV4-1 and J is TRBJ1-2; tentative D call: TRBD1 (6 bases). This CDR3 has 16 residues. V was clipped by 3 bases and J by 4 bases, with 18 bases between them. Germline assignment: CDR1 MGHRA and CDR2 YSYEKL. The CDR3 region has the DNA TGCGCCAGCAGCCACCGCTTAAGACAGGAATCCTATGGCTACACCTTC. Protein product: CASSHRLRQESYGYTF.

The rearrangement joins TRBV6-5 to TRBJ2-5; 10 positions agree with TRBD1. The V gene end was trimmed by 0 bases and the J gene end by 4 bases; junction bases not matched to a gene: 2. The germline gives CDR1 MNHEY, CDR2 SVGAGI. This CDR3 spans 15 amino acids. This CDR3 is CASSYSTGGLETQYF. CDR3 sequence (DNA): TGTGCCAGCAGTTACTCGACAGGGGGCCTAGAGACCCAGTACTTC.

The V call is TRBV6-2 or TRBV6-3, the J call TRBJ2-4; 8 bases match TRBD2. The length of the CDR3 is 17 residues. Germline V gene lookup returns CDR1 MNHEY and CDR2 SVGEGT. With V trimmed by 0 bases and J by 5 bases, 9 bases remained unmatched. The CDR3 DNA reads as TGTGCCAGCAGTTACTCCACCGGGAGGGCCGATGAAAACATTCAGTACTTC. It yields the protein CASSYSTGRADENIQYF.

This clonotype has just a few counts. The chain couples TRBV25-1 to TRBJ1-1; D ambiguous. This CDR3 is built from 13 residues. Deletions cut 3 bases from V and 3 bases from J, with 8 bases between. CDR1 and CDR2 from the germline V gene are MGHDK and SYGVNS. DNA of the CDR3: TGTGCCAGCAGTGATTGGGATTACACTGAAGCTTTCTTT. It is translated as CASSDWDYTEAFF.